The present TCR beta chain was sequenced within a study of shared clonotypes between healthy human individuals. Every subset had its genomic DNA shared out evenly among several immunoSEQ plates. Using immunoSEQ multiplex PCR, the repertoire was profiled, and TCRdb retains in-frame clones only, with some absent. The sample has 2 million to 3 million clones; approximately 93% are singletons. With 3 bases clipped from V and 3 bases from J, the junction kept 9 bases outside the gene matches. The length of the CDR3 is 18 residues. The germline gives CDR1 LNHDA, CDR2 SQIVND (reference sequence). The donors were all Caucasian adults (living in Nashville, Tennessee).

Sequencing was performed on naive CD4+ T cells from PBMCs. Subset denoted: CD45RA+ positively selected. The clonotype originates from a man aged 18 to 30 in good health. Some clones in this sample may be carry-over from other donors' samples. J is TRBJ2-3 and V is TRBV19; 13 positions match TRBD2. CDR3: CASSIARTSGSWTDTQYF. CDR3 DNA: TGTGCCAGTAGTATTGCCCGGACTAGCGGGAGTTGGACAGATACGCAGTATTTT.